This T cell receptor (beta chain) was profiled in a study of blood T cell repertoires in COVID-19. Study overall: Researchers got acute and convalescent COVID-19 samples from the United States, Italy and Spain. The analysed material was cDNA or gDNA that came from T cells, B-cell-depleted T cells, or PBMCs.

Assay: immunoSEQ multiplex PCR; the TCRdb copy retains only in-frame clones and omits some. The table records just over 75,000 clones, less than 90% of them present only once. The germline V gene has CDR1 KGHSH and CDR2 LQKENI. The CDR3 is 16 residues long. The J segment lost 0 bases and the V segment lost 3 bases, leaving 6 bases of the junction unmatched. Material for sequencing was peripheral blood. The chain combines TRBV18 with TRBJ1-2; TRBD1 aligns across 8 bases. This clonotype was sampled from a man in his fifties with acute or convalescent COVID-19. The CDR3 nucleotides are TGTGCCAGCTCACCGATGGGACAGGCCACTAACTATGGCTACACCTTC. Translated, it gives CASSPMGQATNYGYTF. The full variable domain, with the rest looked up from reference TRBV18 and TRBJ1-2, is NAGVMQNPRHLVRRRGQEARLRCSPMKGHSHVYWYRQLPEEGLKFMVYLQKENIIDESGMPKERFSAEFPKEGPSILRIQQVVRGDSAAYFCASSPMGQATNYGYTFGSGTRLTVV.